The rows below give T cell receptor beta chains drawn from one sample of a study of T cells in localized non-small cell lung cancer. Here immunoSEQ multiplex PCR was the method, and the copy in TCRdb shows in-frame clones only, minus some. Of about 28,000 clones listed, 65% to 85% were seen once; the top ten hold approximately 5.3%. This sample comprised peripheral blood mononuclear cells, obtained before any cancer treatment. The receptors come from a man aged 35-69 years with stage III lung adenocarcinoma. The CDR3 runs from the conserved cysteine through the conserved F or W. D genes are given only for firm matches. Clone size is not always given. Where it is, it says once, few, many or a class for expanded clones.

CDR3 DNA	CDR3 protein	V gene	J gene	D gene	clone size
TGTGCCAGCAGCTTACCCGTGGCACGGAACACTGAAGCTTTCTTT	CASSLPVARNTEAFF	TRBV11-1	TRBJ1-1	-	-
TGTGCCATCGGCGGACACTTCTACGAGCAGTACTTC	CAIGGHFYEQYF	TRBV10-3	TRBJ2-7	-	-
TGTGCCACCGGGGACCGGGGACTAGCGGGAAATCACGAGCAGTACTTC	CATGDRGLAGNHEQYF	TRBV15	TRBJ2-7	TRBD2	-
TGTGCCAGTAGTATAGACTGGACGGGTCGGGCTTTCTTT	CASSIDWTGRAFF	TRBV19	TRBJ1-1	-	-
TGTGCCAGCAGCCCTCGAGATACGCAGTATTTT	CASSPRDTQYF	TRBV11-2	TRBJ2-3	-	-
TGTGCCAGCAGCAGGCCACAGGGCGAGGGTGGCTACACCTTC	CASSRPQGEGGYTF	TRBV5-4	TRBJ1-2	-	-
TGTGCCAGCAGCCAAGAGATCGACAGGGGCGGCTACACCTTC	CASSQEIDRGGYTF	TRBV4-2	TRBJ1-2	TRBD1	-
TGTGCCAGCTCGACAGTGAACACCGGGGAGCTGTTTTTT	CASSTVNTGELFF	TRBV18	TRBJ2-2	-	-
TGTGCCAGCAGTCTATCGACGGGGGGCTGGGAGACCCAGTACTTC	CASSLSTGGWETQYF	TRBV25-1	TRBJ2-5	-	once
TGTGCCAGCAGTGAACAGGGTACTAGCACAGATACGCAGTATTTT	CASSEQGTSTDTQYF	TRBV6-1	TRBJ2-3	-	-
TGTGCCAGTAGTATACTTTTCAAGAGCACTGAAGCTTTCTTT	CASSILFKSTEAFF	TRBV19	TRBJ1-1	-	-
TGTGCCATCAGTCGTTCTTCGGCGGGAGGCGACTACAATGAGCAGTTCTTC	CAISRSSAGGDYNEQFF	TRBV10-3	TRBJ2-1	TRBD2	-
TGTGCCAGCAGCTTATGGACAGCTGGCGGCAATCAGCCCCAGCATTTT	CASSLWTAGGNQPQHF	TRBV7-8	TRBJ1-5	-	-
TGTGCCAGCAGTGAAGTGTGGACCTCCCACGAGCAGTACTTC	CASSEVWTSHEQYF	TRBV6-1	TRBJ2-7	-	once
TGTGCCAGCAGTTACACTTCCCACGGACAGGAAAAACTGTTTTTT	CASSYTSHGQEKLFF	TRBV6-6	TRBJ1-4	-	-
TGTGCCAGCACCGAACCCCTCTATGGCTACACCTTC	CASTEPLYGYTF	TRBV28	TRBJ1-2	-	-
TGTGCCAGTAGTATAGAACGGTATAGCAATCAGCCCCAGCATTTT	CASSIERYSNQPQHF	TRBV19	TRBJ1-5	-	-
TGTGCCAGTAGGCATCAGGGGACGTATAAACAGCCCCAGCATTTT	CASRHQGTYKQPQHF	TRBV19	TRBJ1-5	-	-
TGTGCCAGTAGTATAGGTTGGGAGGAGGAGACCCAGTACTTC	CASSIGWEEETQYF	TRBV19	TRBJ2-5	-	once
TGTGCCAGCAGCCCCTGGACTAGCGCCAGCACAGATACGCAGTATTTT	CASSPWTSASTDTQYF	TRBV11-1	TRBJ2-3	TRBD2	-
TGTGCCAGCAGCTTCAGGGTTTCACCCCTCCACTTT	CASSFRVSPLHF	TRBV13	TRBJ1-6	-	-
TGTGCCAGCAGAAAAGACCTCGGGGAAAAACTGTTTTTT	CASRKDLGEKLFF	TRBV6-5	TRBJ1-4	-	-
TGTGCCAGCAGTTCGGACCGGGTTCTTTTCAATGAGCAGTTCTTC	CASSSDRVLFNEQFF	TRBV6-6	TRBJ2-1	-	-
TGTGCCAGCAGCTTAGCGTGGTCGTCCACTGAAGCTTTCTTT	CASSLAWSSTEAFF	TRBV11-2	TRBJ1-1	-	-
TGTGCCACCAGCAGAGACGGACAGGGGTATGGCTACACCTTC	CATSRDGQGYGYTF	TRBV15	TRBJ1-2	TRBD1	-
TGTGCCAGCAGTGACAGGTGGACTACTTCACCCCTCCACTTT	CASSDRWTTSPLHF	TRBV6-5	TRBJ1-6	-	-
TGTGCAAGTCGCGTCAGGGTACGGCCCCAGCATTTT	CASRVRVRPQHF	TRBV12-2	TRBJ1-5	-	-
TGTGCCACCGACAGGGGATCGACAGATACGCAGTATTTT	CATDRGSTDTQYF	TRBV28	TRBJ2-3	TRBD1	-
TGTGCCAGCAGCCCGGTGGGTCGTCAAGAGACCCAGTACTTC	CASSPVGRQETQYF	TRBV28	TRBJ2-5	-	-
TGCAGCGTGTCCGAGACAGGGGTTCGTGGCTACACCTTC	CSVSETGVRGYTF	TRBV29-1	TRBJ1-2	TRBD1	-
TGTGCCTGGATGAAGTCCTACGAGCAGTACTTC	CAWMKSYEQYF	TRBV30	TRBJ2-7	-	-
TGTGCCAGCTCACCCGGGACTAGCGACAACGGGGAGCTGTTTTTT	CASSPGTSDNGELFF	TRBV18	TRBJ2-2	TRBD2	-
TGTGCCATCAGTGTGGACAGGCCCGACGAGCAGTACTTC	CAISVDRPDEQYF	TRBV10-3	TRBJ2-7	TRBD1	once
TGCGCCAGCAGAGGACAGGGAAATTCACCCCTCCACTTT	CASRGQGNSPLHF	TRBV5-1	TRBJ1-6	TRBD1	-
TGTGCCAGCAGTCCTTCTTACAATGAGCAGTTCTTC	CASSPSYNEQFF	TRBV27	TRBJ2-1	-	once
TGCGCCAGCAGCCAAGAAGGGTGGGAAGCCCCCACAGATACGCAGTATTTT	CASSQEGWEAPTDTQYF	TRBV4-1	TRBJ2-3	-	-
TGTGCCAGCAGTTACGGGCCGGAGACCCAGTACTTC	CASSYGPETQYF	TRBV6-6	TRBJ2-5	-	-
TGTGCCAGCTTCGGGAGCTACGAGCAGTACTTC	CASFGSYEQYF	TRBV6-6	TRBJ2-7	-	-
TGTGCCAGCAGTTTATTGGGGGGAAACATTCAGTACTTC	CASSLLGGNIQYF	TRBV27	TRBJ2-4	-	-
TGTGCCAGCAGCTTACCGGGACAGATGAACACTGAAGCTTTCTTT	CASSLPGQMNTEAFF	TRBV5-4	TRBJ1-1	TRBD1	-
TGTGCCAGCAGTCGTTCAGGGACTGGGGCCAACGTCCTGACTTTC	CASSRSGTGANVLTF	TRBV2	TRBJ2-6	-	-